This is a list of T cell receptor beta chains from one sample in a study of T cell repertoires in cytomegalovirus infection. TCRdb fed the reads into MiXCR, producing one record per CDR3 protein. The sample carries 740,000 or so distinct CDR3 sequences, roughly 35% recorded once. Input material: PBMCs. Receptors originate from a human donor in good health (CMV status not recorded). Some clones in this sample may be carry-over from other donors' samples. Each CDR3 is given with its conserved first and last residue. A D gene is named only where the DNA matches it firmly. Clone size is shown for a subset of rows, as once, few, many or a class of expanded clone.

>TRBV11-3|-|TRBJ2-1|-
CSSSLVGGNEQFF
TGTTCCAGCAGCTTAGTGGGGGGCAATGAGCAGTTCTTC
>TRBV28|few|TRBJ1-1|TRBD1
CASSLTDREAAFF
TGTGCCAGCAGTTTAACCGACAGGGAAGCAGCTTTCTTT
>TRBV19|-|TRBJ2-1|TRBD2
CATSGLAGGRGEQFF
TGTGCCACCTCCGGACTAGCGGGGGGCCGGGGAGAGCAGTTCTTC
>TRBV7-8|-|TRBJ2-7|TRBD1
CASSLAHRGLSYEQYF
TGTGCCAGCAGCTTAGCGCACAGGGGGCTATCCTACGAGCAGTACTTC
>TRBV19|-|TRBJ1-1|-
CASSQLVAGEALF
TGTGCCAGTAGTCAGCTTGTAGCGGGTGAAGCTTTGTTT
>TRBV5-1|-|TRBJ2-3|-
CASRKAPTSTDTQYF
TGCGCCAGCAGGAAGGCACCTACTAGCACAGATACGCAGTATTTT
>TRBV5-1|few|TRBJ2-1|-
CASSLMFGASREQFF
TGCGCCAGCAGCTTGATGTTCGGAGCCTCGCGTGAGCAGTTCTTC
>TRBV28|many|TRBJ1-2|-
CASRQSSYGYTF
TGTGCCAGCAGACAGTCCTCCTATGGCTACACCTTC
>TRBV12-3/TRBV12-4|-|TRBJ1-1|TRBD1
CASRYTGDTEAFF
TGTGCCAGCAGATATACAGGGGACACTGAAGCTTTCTTT
>TRBV7-2|many|TRBJ1-1|-
CASSLVVGAEAFF
TGTGCCAGCAGCTTAGTCGTGGGAGCTGAAGCTTTCTTT
>TRBV20-1|few|TRBJ2-1|TRBD2
CSARVGGKTDNEQFF
TGCAGTGCTAGAGTGGGGGGGAAGACTGACAATGAGCAGTTCTTC
>TRBV7-6|-|TRBJ2-7|TRBD2
CASSLVAGDYEQYF
TGTGCCAGCAGCTTAGTAGCGGGGGACTACGAGCAGTACTTC
>TRBV4-1|-|TRBJ2-1|TRBD1
CASSQGPGQSYNEQFF
TGCGCCAGCAGCCAGGGCCCGGGACAGTCCTACAATGAGCAGTTCTTC
>TRBV6-2/TRBV6-3|-|TRBJ1-2|TRBD1
CASRWTGGRFYTF
TGTGCCAGCAGGTGGACAGGGGGCCGTTTCTACACCTTC
>TRBV18|once|TRBJ1-2|-
CASSPPSGNYGYTF
TGTGCCAGCTCACCACCGTCGGGCAATTATGGCTACACCTTC
>TRBV11-2|-|TRBJ1-1|-
CASSSQIGTEAFF
TGTGCCAGCAGCTCCCAGATCGGCACTGAAGCTTTCTTT
>TRBV9|few|TRBJ1-2|-
CASSGGTNYGYTF
TGTGCCAGCAGCGGGGGCACTAACTATGGCTACACCTTC
>TRBV7-6|-|TRBJ2-3|TRBD2
CASSLTVAGVGDTQYF
TGTGCCAGCAGCTTAACGGTAGCGGGAGTGGGAGATACGCAGTATTTT
>TRBV5-6|-|TRBJ1-4|TRBD1
CASSSGTGREKLFF
TGTGCCAGCAGCTCCGGGACAGGCAGAGAAAAACTGTTTTTT
>TRBV12-3/TRBV12-4|-|TRBJ1-2|TRBD1
CASSRGDRWLEGYTF
TGTGCCAGCAGTAGAGGGGACAGGTGGCTTGAGGGCTACACCTTC